The entry that follows covers one T cell receptor (beta chain) sequence. Its antigen is not known. From germline, CDR1 is SGHRS and CDR2 YFSETQ. V shed 4 bases, J shed 5 bases, and the junction held 8 bases outside the gene matches. The CDR3 is 16 residues long. Sequenced by immunoSEQ multiplex PCR; TCRdb stores in-frame clones only, minus some. The table lists 110,000 or so clones, roughly 90% of them singletons, with roughly 0.65% in the top ten. The data were obtained in a study of a mutant IDH1 vaccine in newly diagnosed glioma. Across the study: Patients received vaccination from 4-6 weeks after radiotherapy alone, or with temozolomide cycles.

Time point described: week 11, during vaccination. The study gave 300 ug of mutant IDH1 20-mer peptide per vaccine dose, with topical imiquimod. Source: PBMCs, taken from a glioma patient whose treatment included an IDH1 peptide vaccine. The sequence was collected from a woman in her forties or fifties with glioma. The gene calls are TRBV5-1 and TRBJ2-2; 10 bases are a match to TRBD1. CDR3 sequence reads: CASSGWDRGNTGELFF. CDR3 in DNA: TGCGCCAGCAGCGGATGGGACAGGGGTAATACCGGGGAGCTGTTTTTT.